This record looks at one T cell receptor (beta chain) sequence and its context. Its antigen is still unknown. Base qualities are not at hand, and no much larger clone is one base apart. This sample is part of a study of cytomegalovirus exposure and HLA in healthy donors (dated by TCRdb to 2016 to 2017). Regarding the complete study: An earlier analysis of around 600 of the donors reported 250 to 300 Gb of sequence data and 117 million unique TCR beta sequences from around 200 million T cells. Donor age, sex, ethnicity and CMV serostatus were collected together with the repertoire data. The T cell repertoires of 550 to 850 subjects were profiled by immunosequencing and related to cytomegalovirus serostatus. To decide whether each TCR beta V gene segment behaved as functional or pseudogenic, an earlier analysis of some 580 of the donors relied on high-throughput TCR beta sequencing. A separate validation cohort of 90 to 150 different subjects was used in addition to the roughly 700-subject first cohort. The study aimed to test whether signatures of past pathogen exposure could be identified by cataloging public T cell receptors. A later genetic analysis took genome-wide SNP genotypes for about three fifths of the 666 donors and used that subset as a discovery cohort. Because of strong linkage in the cohort, five DR-DQ haplotypes were treated as single units for association and clustering. Every discovery cohort repertoire had been produced on one sequencing platform. A later analysis re-analyzed previously published TCR beta repertoires from 666 donors and added high-resolution HLA genotyping to study TCR occurrence patterns. In the later analysis, no new phenotypic data were used to find candidate immune exposures; instead, reliance was placed on TCR beta sequences and their occurrence across donors. To predict cytomegalovirus infection status, the study combined high-throughput TCR immunosequencing, statistical association of individual TCRs with disease status, and machine learning. About 310 gigabases of sequencing data and approximately 85 million unique TCR sequences were included in an early release covering 550 to 650 HLA-typed donors. Typing coverage varied by locus: roughly 629-630 donors for A, B, C, DRB1 and DQB1; approximately 500 for DQA1; more than 600 for DPA1; fewer than 480 for DPB1. Among several hundred genotyped donors of the cohort, an average of around 220,000 unique TCR beta nucleotide sequences was sequenced per donor, of which 15% to 20% were non-productive. HLA typing included class I and class II loci at four-digit resolution. Of the 300 to 500 genotyped donors, 81% were placed in the genetic ancestry cluster associated with self-reported Caucasian donors. The study at large found these results: A few of the identified cytomegalovirus-associated TCR beta chains were confirmed in vitro to be specific for cytomegalovirus antigens. In this cohort, only TCR beta chains were sequenced, and detectable features were limited by the absence of alpha or paired-chain data. In a later analysis, HLA-associated TCR beta chains showed more clonal expansion and lower generation probabilities than non-associated chains that were equally common. A total of fewer than 200 TCR beta chains were listed by the study as associated with cytomegalovirus. In a later analysis, around 17,000 TCR beta sequences were associated with specific HLA alleles at a false discovery rate of 0.05. Most CMV-associated TCR beta chains appeared to be HLA-restricted in a later analysis, and the HLA associations seemed to be driven largely by CMV exposure. A cluster of highly shared sequence variants was judged likely to be a technical artifact of the sequencing pipeline. When HLA alleles, especially DR and DQ, strongly co-occurred, TCR associations were difficult to assign to individual alleles. Broadly in line with IMGT annotations, most TCR beta V segments showed up in productive rearrangements about 90% or about 30% of the time in an earlier analysis of approximately 640 of the donors. In a later analysis, TCR association rates were found to vary across HLA loci, with the most associated TCRs seen for DRB1 alleles and the fewest for HLA-C alleles. CMV serostatus was the only immune exposure information available for the cohort. Compared with the roughly 710-donor mean, donors in an Asian-associated ancestry cluster had fewer N-insertions in productive TCRs, according to a later genetic analysis. Because counts were too low, some 17 rarely observed V segments, including chromosome 9 orphons, were left out of the earlier analysis of 587 of the donors. While some public TCRs were present in many individuals, most TCR sequences turned up only very rarely across donors. The classifier was reported to diagnose cytomegalovirus status with high specificity and sensitivity in both the original and validation cohorts. A later analysis reported that several top co-occurrence clusters appeared linked to parvovirus B19, influenza, CMV and Epstein-Barr virus. A further reported finding was that TCR beta sequences accurately predicted the HLA-A and HLA-B alleles for most subjects in the first cohort. The authors suggested that the approach could potentially be generalized to other disease states and immunological phenotypes. In a later genetic analysis, a missense DCLRE1C variant was associated with V-gene and J-gene trimming of TCR beta chains, and the association was replicated in an independent cohort. Linkage disequilibrium might explain the correlated functional status among segregating V segments, but an unknown experimental factor could not be ruled out. Roughly uniform sequencing depth across donors was assumed in presence/absence analyses, although this assumption may not hold. Because HLA typing was unavailable for some donors at each locus, only the typed subset was used in association tests.

In total, about 650 healthy bone marrow donors made up the cohort. At the time of sampling, all cohort members were nominally healthy, though unrecorded immune exposures were likely present. The donor was CMV seronegative and was included in the group of under 450 seronegative cohort members. A peripheral blood sample was provided by each donor, and peripheral blood mononuclear cells were used for TCR beta sequencing. Genomic DNA was extracted from the blood cell samples with the Qiagen DNeasy Blood Extraction Kit. The library relied on the immunoSEQ multiplex PCR assay. For the multiplex PCR, a mixture combining 60 forward primers for TCR Vbeta segments and 13 reverse primers for TCR Jbeta segments was used. The CDR3 region of rearranged TCR beta genes was amplified from genomic DNA with a multiplex PCR assay. On the Illumina HiSeq System, the amplified TCR beta libraries were sequenced as 87-base-pair reads. Per the authors' processing: A later analysis counted some 80 million unique TCR beta chains across the 640 or so repertoires, and some 11 million of these chains were shared by at least two donors. Raw reads were error-corrected and collapsed into unique sequences with a nearest-neighbor algorithm that merged closely related sequences to remove PCR and sequencing errors. To assign V, D and J gene segments, CDR3 sequences were aligned to IMGT reference sequences. For a sequence to be retained, at least a six-nucleotide match to both a V gene segment and a J gene segment was required. Rearrangements were classified as productive when the CDR3 lacked stop codons and remained in frame with V and J, and all other rearrangements were classified as non-productive. CDR3 was defined by IMGT convention, running from the second conserved V-encoded cysteine to the conserved J-encoded phenylalanine. Sequences without an unambiguous match to a single V gene segment were excluded from the earlier analysis of 450 to 750 of the donors. An earlier analysis of 587 of the donors called V segments functional above 56.7% productive rearrangements and segregating when the between-donor standard deviation exceeded 5%. A statistical classification framework was built to diagnose cytomegalovirus status from the catalog of TCR beta chain sequences. In a later analysis, TCR nucleotide sequences were compared against IMGT/GENE-DB human TR gene sequences so that V and J genes could be assigned. A later analysis assigned CDR3 sequences and most-parsimonious VDJ recombination scenarios with the TCRdist pipeline. In a later analysis, each TCR beta chain was defined by its CDR3 amino acid sequence together with its V-gene family, and reads lacking a unique V-gene family were excluded. As a way to deal with suspected cross-contamination and a sequencing artifact, a later analysis dropped over 550 nucleotide sequences that were highly shared and had low generation probability. In a later analysis, a clonal expansion index for each public chain was calculated from normalized within-repertoire ranks of inferred template counts. Generation probabilities in a later analysis came from a VDJ recombination model fitted to out-of-frame rearrangements, and those results were checked against IGoR. In a later analysis, TCR-TCR, TCR-HLA and TCR-CMV co-occurrence was scored with hypergeometric tests, and a repertoire-size bias correction was applied to TCR pairs. False discovery rates were estimated in a later analysis by permuting HLA or CMV assignments 20 times. In a later analysis, co-occurring TCRs were grouped using DBSCAN, with TCRdist sequence similarity added in when clustering inside HLA-allele-positive subsets. Co-occurrence clustering excluded repertoires with fewer than 30,000 or more than 120,000 public chains, plus five with anomalous nucleotide sharing. TCRdb holds this immuneACCESS table with in-frame rearrangements only. Some clones are missing; in checked studies, unresolved V genes explain under half, and the rest has no known cause. The V and J calls and clone size are taken from that table; D and trimming were inferred from the DNA. This sample lists hundreds of thousands of clones; 60% to 80% were detected once. The ten most abundant clones make up roughly 1.9% of the sample.

The sequenced sample was PBMCs. The source of this sequence is a man aged 18 to 29 in good health and CMV-seronegative.

Read as DNA, the sequence is TGTGCCAGCAGCTTAGAGCTAGCGGGGACAGATACGCAGTATTTT. This encodes CASSLELAGTDTQYF. Recombination connected TRBV7-9 to TRBJ2-3; TRBD2 aligns with 9 central bases. The germline V gene (reference sequence) provides CDR1 SEHNR and CDR2 FQNEAQ. Trimmed from V: 1 base; trimmed from J: 3 bases; junction bases lacking a gene match: 2. From the cysteine up to the phenylalanine, the CDR3 has a length of 15 residues. Only the CDR3 DNA stays, 45 bases, in frame from base 1. Reference TRBV7-9 and TRBJ2-3 genes cover what lies past the CDR3, so the full variable domain is DTGVSQNPRHKITKRGQNVTFRCDPISEHNRLYWYRQTLGQGPEFLTYFQNEAQLEKSRLLSDRFSAERPKGSFSTLEIQRTEQGDSAMYLCASSLELAGTDTQYFGPGTRLTVL.